The sequence of this T cell receptor (beta chain) was determined in a study of a mutant IDH1 vaccine in newly diagnosed glioma. Study-level information: Receipt of radiotherapy, temozolomide, or both preceded the study, and most received both.

CDR3 length: 15 amino acids. The time point is: week 47, end of study. Doses comprised 300 ug of mutant IDH1 20-mer peptide each, plus topical imiquimod. The assay was immunoSEQ multiplex PCR, and TCRdb's table has in-frame clones only and misses some. The table includes some 35,000 clones, about 81% detected once. About this clone: The antigen is not known.

The material sequenced was PBMCs, taken from a glioma patient whose treatment included an IDH1 peptide vaccine. The sequence came from a man aged 35 to 55 with glioma. This chain joins TRBV21-1 and TRBJ1-1. TRBV21-1 is a documented pseudogene. This CDR3 reads CAANPPRERNTEAFF. The CDR3 bases are TGTGCAGCAAATCCCCCCCGGGAGAGGAACACTGAAGCTTTCTTT.